This is a list of T cell receptor beta chains from one sample in a study of CD8+CD57+ T cells in acquired aplastic anemia. A single record per CDR3 protein comes from TCRdb applying MiXCR to the reads. Of roughly 250,000 distinct CDR3 sequences in the sample, 70% to 85% were seen once. The sequencing sample was made of sorted CD4+, CD8+, or CD8+CD57+ T cells (not recorded which) from PBMCs. These receptor sequences come from a human donor with aplastic anemia. Both conserved end residues are part of each CDR3. A D gene is named only where the DNA matches it firmly. The size of a clone is reported for some rows only, either as once, few or many, or as a class for expanded clones.

clone_size	d_call	v_call	j_call	cdr3_nt	cdr3_aa
-	-	TRBV9	TRBJ1-2	TGTGCCAGCAGAGTGGAGGGGGACGGGCACGTATATGGCTACACCTTC	CASRVEGDGHVYGYTF
-	-	TRBV7-9	TRBJ2-1	TGTGCCAGCAGCTTAGCCCACGGGGCAAAAGAGGCCCAGCAGTTCTTC	CASSLAHGAKEAQQFF
-	TRBD2	TRBV5-4	TRBJ2-5	TGTGCCAGCAGCTTTACTAGCGGGGTTCGGGAGACCCAGTACTTC	CASSFTSGVRETQYF
-	-	TRBV19	TRBJ2-3	TGTGCCAGTAGTATCGGGTCAGGTGCCACAGATACGCAGTATTTT	CASSIGSGATDTQYF
-	-	TRBV7-9	TRBJ1-1	TGTGCCAGCAGCTTTGAAAGAAGAGGGGGGACTGAAGATTTCTTT	CASSFERRGGTEDFF
-	-	TRBV2	TRBJ2-3	TGTGCCAGCAGGGACGGGTGGACGGATACGCAGTATTTT	CASRDGWTDTQYF
-	-	TRBV7-9	TRBJ2-7	TGTGCCAGCACCAGGGCGGCCGGGCTCTTGTACGAGCAGTACTTC	CASTRAAGLLYEQYF
once	TRBD2	TRBV25-1	TRBJ2-7	TGTGCCAGCAGCGGGAGGGCGCGCCCAGGGGAGCAGTACTTC	CASSGRARPGEQYF
few	-	TRBV19	TRBJ1-2	TGTGCCAGTAGTATAGCGGGGGGTGGCTACACCTTC	CASSIAGGGYTF
-	TRBD1	TRBV29-1	TRBJ2-1	TGCAGCGTTGTGGTACCGGGACAGGCTCACAATGAGCAGTTCTTC	CSVVVPGQAHNEQFF
-	-	TRBV2	TRBJ2-5	TGTGCCAGCAGTGATGGGAACGGTAATTGGGAAGAGACCCAGTACTTC	CASSDGNGNWEETQYF
-	TRBD2	TRBV19	TRBJ2-1	TGTGCCAGTAGCTTAGCTAGCGGCGCCGACAGTGAGCAGCAGTTCTTC	CASSLASGADSEQQFF
-	-	TRBV5-1	TRBJ2-5	TGCGCCAGCAGCTTGGGCCAAAACCAAGAGACCCAGTACTTC	CASSLGQNQETQYF
-	-	TRBV9	TRBJ1-2	TGTGCCAGCAGCTTGGGGCAGTATGACGCTTTCTTTGACACCTTC	CASSLGQYDAFFDTF
once	-	TRBV20-1	TRBJ1-2	TGCAGTGCTTGGTCCAGGAGGTTTGACGACTACACCTTC	CSAWSRRFDDYTF
-	TRBD1	TRBV2	TRBJ1-1	TGTGCCAGAGGACAGGGATACACTGAAGCTTTCTTT	CARGQGYTEAFF
-	TRBD2	TRBV9	TRBJ2-3	TGTGCCAGCAGCGTAGCAGACGGGGAGGGTAAGAACAATTTT	CASSVADGEGKNNF
-	-	TRBV9	TRBJ1-5	TGTGCCAGCGGTGCGGATGGGAACATTCAGCCCCAGCATTTT	CASGADGNIQPQHF
few	-	TRBV5-6	TRBJ1-5	TGTGCCAGCAGCTTGGGGGCGGCCCGAAATCAGCCCCAGCATTTT	CASSLGAARNQPQHF
once	TRBD2	TRBV19	TRBJ2-7	TGTGCCAGTAGGGCTAGCGGGGGCCCGCCCCACGAGCAGTACTTC	CASRASGGPPHEQYF
-	TRBD1	TRBV7-6	TRBJ1-6	TGTGCCAGCAGCTCAGACAGGGTCCCCTCTCGGGCCCACTTT	CASSSDRVPSRAHF
many	-	TRBV27	TRBJ2-3	TGTGCCAGCAGTTCACACAGGGAAGACACAGATACGCAGTATTTT	CASSSHREDTDTQYF
-	-	TRBV7-8	TRBJ2-7	TGTGCCAGCAGCTTAGCGGGAGGTGCCGAAACGCAGTATTACGAGCAGTACTTC	CASSLAGGAETQYYEQYF
medium-sized	-	TRBV15	TRBJ1-3	TGTGCCACCAGCAGAGACAGGTCCTCTGGAAACACCATATATTTT	CATSRDRSSGNTIYF
-	-	TRBV7-9	TRBJ2-1	TGTGCCAGCAGCTTTGTACCCGGGGGGCGGAGCGTTGGGCAGTTCTTC	CASSFVPGGRSVGQFF
-	-	TRBV7-8	TRBJ1-6	TGCGCCAGCAGCTTAGAAGGACCCCGTACTTCACCCCTCCACTTT	CASSLEGPRTSPLHF
-	TRBD2	TRBV29-1	TRBJ2-1	TGCAGCGTTGAGGCTCCCGGGGAGGGACTAGCGGGAAGTCTGTCCTTC	CSVEAPGEGLAGSLSF
-	-	TRBV7-8	TRBJ1-1	TGTGCCAGCAGCTGGGGGGGCCGACCCGGAAGAAACACTGAAGCTTTCTTT	CASSWGGRPGRNTEAFF
-	TRBD1	TRBV7-3	TRBJ1-2	TGTGCCAGCAGCGTTAGTGCAACCGGGACAGGGGGCGCCGACTATGGCTACACCTTC	CASSVSATGTGGADYGYTF
-	-	TRBV7-8	TRBJ2-5	TGTGCCAGCAGCTTAGCGGAAGGTCCCGATACGACGTATTACTTC	CASSLAEGPDTTYYF
-	-	TRBV7-8	TRBJ2-3	TGTGCCAGCGGCGACGGGGGAGCAGCCGATCAGTATTTT	CASGDGGAADQYF
-	-	TRBV2	TRBJ2-5	TGTGCCAGCAGTGAGCTAGAGCCCCTACTCTACGAGCAGCAGTACTTC	CASSELEPLLYEQQYF
-	-	TRBV7-8	TRBJ1-1	TGTGCCAGCAGCCTAGAAGTGGCGGAGCAGCAGTACGTCTTCTTT	CASSLEVAEQQYVFF
once	TRBD2	TRBV7-8	TRBJ2-3	TGTGCCAGCAGCTTAACTAGCGGGGACGCCAACAATGAGTTT	CASSLTSGDANNEF
few	-	TRBV5-5	TRBJ2-7	TGTGCCAGCAGCCGCGGGACTGAGCCCTACGAGCAGTACTTC	CASSRGTEPYEQYF
-	-	TRBV9	TRBJ2-2	TGTGCCAGCAGCGCAGGGTCAGATACGCAGTATTTTCTGTTTTTT	CASSAGSDTQYFLFF
once	-	TRBV7-3	TRBJ2-1	TGTGCCAGCAGCTTTACCCAGCTGGGAGAGCAGATCTTC	CASSFTQLGEQIF
-	-	TRBV20-1	TRBJ2-3	TGCAGTGCTAGACAGGGGTCTGGCACAGATACGCAGTATTTT	CSARQGSGTDTQYF
-	-	TRBV5-6	TRBJ1-1	TGTGCCAGCAGCTCGCCAATGAACACTGAAGCTTTCTTT	CASSSPMNTEAFF
once	-	TRBV7-9	TRBJ2-5	TGTGCCAGCAGCACGAGGGGCGGGACATCCGCCGGGGAGACCCAGTACTTC	CASSTRGGTSAGETQYF
many	-	TRBV5-8	TRBJ2-1	TGTGCCAGCAGCTTGGGGCACCCGGGGGAGCAGTTCTTC	CASSLGHPGEQFF
-	-	TRBV11-3	TRBJ1-2	TGTGCCAGCAGCTTAGATAGGGCAGGGAACACTGAAGCTTACACCTTC	CASSLDRAGNTEAYTF
-	-	TRBV7-2	TRBJ2-5	TGTGCCAGCAGCGCAGTGGCGGGTTCGGAAGGAGGGACCCAGTACTTC	CASSAVAGSEGGTQYF
many	TRBD1	TRBV5-8	TRBJ1-2	TGTGCCAGCAGCTTCAACGGGGGGACAGGCGACTATGGCTACACCTTC	CASSFNGGTGDYGYTF
few	-	TRBV7-3	TRBJ2-1	TGTGCCAGTAGTTTAGCTAGGGGAGGCTACAATGAGCAGTTCTTC	CASSLARGGYNEQFF
once	-	TRBV15	TRBJ2-7	TGTGCCACCAGCCTAGCCCGGGTGAGAGAGCAGTACTTC	CATSLARVREQYF
-	-	TRBV15	TRBJ2-5	TGTGCCAGCAGCAGAGCCAGAGAGCAAGAGACCCAGTACTTC	CASSRAREQETQYF